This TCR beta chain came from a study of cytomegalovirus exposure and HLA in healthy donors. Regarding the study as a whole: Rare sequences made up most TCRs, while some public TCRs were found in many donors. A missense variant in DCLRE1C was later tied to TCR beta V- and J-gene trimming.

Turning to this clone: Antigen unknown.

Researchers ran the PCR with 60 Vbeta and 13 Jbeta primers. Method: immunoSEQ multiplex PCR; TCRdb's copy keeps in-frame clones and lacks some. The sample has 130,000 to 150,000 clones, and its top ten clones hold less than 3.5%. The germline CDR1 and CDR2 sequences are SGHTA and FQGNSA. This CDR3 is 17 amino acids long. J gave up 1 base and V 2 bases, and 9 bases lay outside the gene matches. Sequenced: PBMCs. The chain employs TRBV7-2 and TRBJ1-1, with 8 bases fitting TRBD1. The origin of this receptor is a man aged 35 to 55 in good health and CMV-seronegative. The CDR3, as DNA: TGTGCCAGCAGCTTACGGGGGCAGGGGGCAGCGAACACTGAAGCTTTCTTT. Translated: CASSLRGQGAANTEAFF.